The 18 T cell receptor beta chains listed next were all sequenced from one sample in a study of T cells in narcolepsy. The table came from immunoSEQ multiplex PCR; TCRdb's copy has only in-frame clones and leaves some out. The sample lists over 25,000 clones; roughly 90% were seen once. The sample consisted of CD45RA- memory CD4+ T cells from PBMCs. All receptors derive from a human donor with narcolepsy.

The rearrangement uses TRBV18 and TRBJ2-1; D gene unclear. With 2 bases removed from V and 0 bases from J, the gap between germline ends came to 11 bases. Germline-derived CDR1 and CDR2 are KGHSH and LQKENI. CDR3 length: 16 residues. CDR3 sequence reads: CASSPNRASSYNEQFF. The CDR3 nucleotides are TGTGCCAGCTCACCAAATAGGGCAAGCTCCTACAATGAGCAGTTCTTC.

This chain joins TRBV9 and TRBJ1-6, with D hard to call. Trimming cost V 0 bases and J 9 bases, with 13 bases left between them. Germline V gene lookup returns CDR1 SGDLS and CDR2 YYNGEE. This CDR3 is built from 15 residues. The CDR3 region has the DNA TGTGCCAGCAGCGTAGTCTCAGGTTTCGGTTCACCCCTCCACTTT. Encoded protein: CASSVVSGFGSPLHF.

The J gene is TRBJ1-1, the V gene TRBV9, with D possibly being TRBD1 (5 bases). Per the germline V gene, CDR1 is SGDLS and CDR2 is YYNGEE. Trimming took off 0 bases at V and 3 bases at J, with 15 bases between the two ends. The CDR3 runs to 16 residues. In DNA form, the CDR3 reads TGTGCCAGCAGCGTAGATACAGGAGGCTTGGACACTGAAGCTTTCTTT. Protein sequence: CASSVDTGGLDTEAFF.

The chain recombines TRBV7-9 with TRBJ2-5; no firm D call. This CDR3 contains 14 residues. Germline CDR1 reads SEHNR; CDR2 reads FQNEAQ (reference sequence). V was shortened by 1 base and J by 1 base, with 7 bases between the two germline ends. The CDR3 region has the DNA TGTGCCAGCAGCTTAGGACATCGCCAAGAGACCCAGTACTTC. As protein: CASSLGHRQETQYF.

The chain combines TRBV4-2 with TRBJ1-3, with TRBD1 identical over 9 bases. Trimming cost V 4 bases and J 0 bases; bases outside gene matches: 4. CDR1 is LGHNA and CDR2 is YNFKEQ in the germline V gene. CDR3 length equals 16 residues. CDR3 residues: CASSRGQGNSGNTIYF. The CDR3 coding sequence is TGTGCCAGCAGCCGAGGACAGGGGAACTCTGGAAACACCATATATTTT.

In DNA form, the CDR3 reads TGTGCCAGCAGGTCGACAGGTACCTACGAGCAGTACTTC. Translating it yields CASRSTGTYEQYF. This chain uses TRBV6-9 with TRBJ2-7; TRBD1 is a possible D gene (6 bases). The germline V gene has CDR1 MNHGY and CDR2 SVAAGI. CDR3 length: 13 residues. Trimming shortened V by 6 bases and J by 2 bases, and 11 bases separated the two germline ends.

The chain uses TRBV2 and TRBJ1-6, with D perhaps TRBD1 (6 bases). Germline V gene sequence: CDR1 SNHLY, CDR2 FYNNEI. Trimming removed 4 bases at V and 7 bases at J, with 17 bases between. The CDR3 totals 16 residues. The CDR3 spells CASSVDRPRPNSPLHF. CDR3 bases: TGTGCCAGCAGTGTCGACAGGCCCCGTCCAAATTCACCCCTCCACTTT.

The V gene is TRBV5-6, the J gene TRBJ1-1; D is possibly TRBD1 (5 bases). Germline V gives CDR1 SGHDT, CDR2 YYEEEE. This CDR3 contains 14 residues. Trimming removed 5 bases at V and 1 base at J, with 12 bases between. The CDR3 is CASRRRGSNTEAFF. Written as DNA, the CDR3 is TGTGCCAGCAGGCGCCGGGGGTCGAACACTGAAGCTTTCTTT.

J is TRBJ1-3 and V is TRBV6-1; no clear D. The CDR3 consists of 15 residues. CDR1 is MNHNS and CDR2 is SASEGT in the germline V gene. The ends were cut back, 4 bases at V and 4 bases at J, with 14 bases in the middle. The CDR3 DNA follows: TGTGCCAGCAGTGCGCGTGAGGGAGCAGGAAACACCATATATTTT. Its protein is CASSAREGAGNTIYF.

The CDR3 DNA is TGCACCGGAAGGGGGGGCTGGAATGAGCAGTTCTTC. This encodes CTGRGGWNEQFF. The J gene is TRBJ2-1, the V gene TRBV29-1; the D gene is possibly TRBD2 (7 bases). The CDR3 is made up of 12 amino acids. Per the germline V gene, CDR1 is SQVTM and CDR2 is ANQGSEA.

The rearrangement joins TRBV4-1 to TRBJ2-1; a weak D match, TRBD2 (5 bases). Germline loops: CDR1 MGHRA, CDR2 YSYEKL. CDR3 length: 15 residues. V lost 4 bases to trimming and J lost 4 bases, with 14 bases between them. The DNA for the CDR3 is TGCGCCAGCAGCCGGAGACTACCCAGTTACAATGAGCAGTTCTTC. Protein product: CASSRRLPSYNEQFF.

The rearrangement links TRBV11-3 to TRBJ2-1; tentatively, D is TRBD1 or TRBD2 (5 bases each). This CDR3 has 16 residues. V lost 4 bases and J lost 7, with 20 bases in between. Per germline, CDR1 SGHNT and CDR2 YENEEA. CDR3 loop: CASSSRATREQNEQFF. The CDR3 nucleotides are TGTGCCAGCAGCTCGCGTGCCACCAGGGAGCAAAATGAGCAGTTCTTC.

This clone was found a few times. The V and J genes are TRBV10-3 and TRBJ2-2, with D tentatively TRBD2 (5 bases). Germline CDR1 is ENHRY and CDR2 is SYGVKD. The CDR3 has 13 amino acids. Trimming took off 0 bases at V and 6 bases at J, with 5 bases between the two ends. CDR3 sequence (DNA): TGTGCCATCAGTGAGTCGGGAGCCGGGGAGCTGTTTTTT. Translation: CAISESGAGELFF.

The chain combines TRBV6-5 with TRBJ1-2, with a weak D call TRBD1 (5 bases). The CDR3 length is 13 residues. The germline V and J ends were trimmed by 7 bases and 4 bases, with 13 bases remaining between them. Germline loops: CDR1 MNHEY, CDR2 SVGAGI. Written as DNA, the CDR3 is TGTGCCAGCACCCCGGGGCCGGGCTATGGCTACACCTTC. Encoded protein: CASTPGPGYGYTF.

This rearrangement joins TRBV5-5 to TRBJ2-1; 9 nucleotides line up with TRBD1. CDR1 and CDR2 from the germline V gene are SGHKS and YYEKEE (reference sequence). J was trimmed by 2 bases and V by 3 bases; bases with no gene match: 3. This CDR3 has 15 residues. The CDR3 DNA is TGTGCCAGCAGCTCCGGGACAGGGACCTACAATGAGCAGTTCTTC. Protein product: CASSSGTGTYNEQFF.

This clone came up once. The CDR3 loop reads CASSLEVPLKETQYF. The CDR3 DNA follows: TGTGCCAGCAGCTTAGAGGTGCCACTAAAAGAGACCCAGTACTTC. This sequence joins TRBV7-9 and TRBJ2-5; D is unclear. CDR3 length: 15 residues. The V end lost 1 base, the J end lost 3 bases, and 12 bases lay between the germline ends. Per germline, CDR1 SEHNR and CDR2 FQNEAQ (reference sequence).

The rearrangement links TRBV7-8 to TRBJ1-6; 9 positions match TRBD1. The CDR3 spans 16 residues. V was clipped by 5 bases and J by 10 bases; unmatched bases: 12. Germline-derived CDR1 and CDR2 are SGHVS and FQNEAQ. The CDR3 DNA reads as TGTGCCAGCAGCCCCACCGGACAGGGGAAAAGGTCACCCCTCCACTTT. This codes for CASSPTGQGKRSPLHF.

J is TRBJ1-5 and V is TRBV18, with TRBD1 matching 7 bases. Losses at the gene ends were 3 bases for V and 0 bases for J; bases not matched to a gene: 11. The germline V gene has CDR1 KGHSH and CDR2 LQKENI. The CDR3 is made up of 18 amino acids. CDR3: CASSPTSSTGYSNQPQHF. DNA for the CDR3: TGTGCCAGCTCACCCACGAGCTCGACAGGGTATAGCAATCAGCCCCAGCATTTT.